This entry describes one TCR beta chain. The antigen it recognizes is unknown. No quality values exist for individual bases; no much larger clone is one base distant. This record comes from a study of blood T cell repertoires in COVID-19 (TCRdb year 2020). At the level of the whole study: Samples covering the acute and convalescent phases of COVID-19 were provided by collaborators in the United States, Italy and Spain. Samples were obtained from the ongoing ImmuneRACE study (first 160 participants) and from some 1,300 subjects provided by 6 global collaborators. The dataset comprised deeply sampled blood TCRbeta repertoires from subjects exposed to, actively infected with, or recovered from COVID-19. The repertoires were made available in a free public database intended to serve as a resource for research on the immune response to SARS-CoV-2. Where HLA class I and class II types were available, the types were taken from metadata supplied by the sample provider, not from assay-based typing. The prospective study material was composed of cDNA or gDNA derived from T cells, B-cell-depleted T cells, or PBMCs. The sample metadata nearly always contained a de-identified subject ID, COVID-19 status, age in years and sex.

The CDR3 runs 13 amino acids, cysteine and phenylalanine included. The kept DNA is CDR3 alone, 39 bases in frame from the first base. At the junction V is shortened by 3 bases and J by 3 bases, with 7 bases in between. CDR1 and CDR2 are drawn from the germline V gene (reference sequence): LGHDT, YNNKEL. The immunoSEQ Assay, a bias-controlled multiplex PCR, was used to amplify TCRbeta CDR3 regions from genomic DNA. Per the original workflow: The number of nucleated cells in each sample was estimated from the amplification of reference gene primers within the assay. To quantify the absolute abundance of each unique TCRbeta CDR3 rearrangement, sequence reads were collapsed and filtered. For each sample, productive Simpson clonality was calculated as the square root of Simpson's diversity index across productive rearrangements. The immuneACCESS repertoire file appears here via TCRdb, limited to in-frame rearrangements. These files lack a portion of the clones; in checked studies, under half of the deficit traces to unresolved V genes, and the cause of the others is not known. V and J calls and clone size are as listed in that table; D and trimming were resolved from the DNA. This sample gives around 30,000 clones in total; roughly 80% of them show up just once. The ten most abundant clones make up roughly 14% of the sample.

Whole blood was collected in K2EDTA tubes by collaborating institutions according to the institutions' own protocols. Collaborator samples were shipped for TCRbeta analysis as frozen whole blood, isolated PBMCs, or DNA extracted from either sample type. Findings and caveats that apply to the study as a whole: How much clinical and demographic metadata was included differed by source and by participant, and the metadata was provided uncurated.

The V and J segments used are TRBV3-1 (or the pseudogene TRBV3-2) and TRBJ2-3, with TRBD2 tentatively as D gene (6 bases match). Sequenced sample: peripheral blood. The receptor's source is a man aged 80 or over with active or convalescent COVID-19. The DNA is as follows: TGTGCCAGCAGCCAGGGGGGAACAGATACGCAGTATTTT. The translation is CASSQGGTDTQYF.